Presented here are 3 T cell receptor beta chains from one specimen sequenced in a study of blood T cells in healthy people across ages. PCR was performed a second time for about 6 to 12 cycles using a sample-barcoded 5' primer and a J-beta primer mix. TCRdb analysed the 5' RACE reads with MiXCR anew, one entry per CDR3 protein. Found here are some 1.5 million distinct CDR3 sequences, under 30% of them singletons; the top ten hold 7.7%. The sequenced material came from blood. These receptors all come from a woman in her 30s in good health.

As for this clonotype: A clone one base away is much larger, so this may be a read error. The genes are TRBV12-3 or TRBV12-4 and TRBJ2-3; D remains unclear. The CDR3 runs to 11 residues. With 9 bases removed from V and 3 bases from J, the gap between germline ends came to 7 bases. The CDR3 bases are TGTGCCAGACAAGTTACAGATACGCAGTATTTT. This gives the protein CARQVTDTQYF.

This chain connects TRBV20-1 to TRBJ2-1; D ambiguous. CDR3 length: 14 residues. The ends were cut back, 0 bases at V and 6 bases at J, with 12 bases in the middle. The V gene's germline CDR1 is DFQATT and CDR2 SNEGSKA (reference sequence). CDR3 residues: CSARDSDRGNEQFF. DNA for the CDR3: TGCAGTGCTAGAGACTCGGACCGCGGCAATGAGCAGTTCTTC.

This clonotype was found many times. This chain connects TRBV20-1 to TRBJ2-6, with D possibly being TRBD1 (6 bases). The CDR3 runs 15 residues. CDR1 is DFQATT and CDR2 is SNEGSKA in the germline V gene (reference sequence). V lost 3 bases to trimming and J lost 4 bases, with 13 bases between them. The CDR3 region has the DNA TGCAGTGCTAGGGAACAGGGATCCGGGGCCAACGTCCTGACTTTC. Its translation: CSAREQGSGANVLTF.